This T cell receptor beta chain is drawn from a study of T cell clones after liver transplantation. Looking at the study overall: In this trial, immunosuppression withdrawal was attempted within 2 years of liver transplant. Post-transplant blood was tracked for graft-donor-reactive T cell clones identified in a pre-transplant mixed lymphocyte reaction. Graft-donor-reactive sequences were compared with third-party-reactive TCRbeta sequences from pre-transplant mixed lymphocyte reactions.

A single count supports this clone. CDR1 LGHNA and CDR2 YNFKEQ come from the germline V gene. The CDR3 length is 16 residues. Trimming removed 6 bases at V and 1 base at J, with 15 bases between. Repertoires were generated with immunoSEQ multiplex PCR, while TCRdb's copy carries only in-frame clones and drops some. The sample holds about 60,000 clones; about two thirds are singletons and the top ten take roughly 15%. The sample in question was CD4+ T cells from blood, obtained before liver transplant. The chain recombines TRBV4-2 with TRBJ2-2; D possibly corresponds to TRBD2 (5 bases). This clonotype was obtained from a human donor who received a liver transplant. CDR3 bases: TGTGCCAGCAGAATTATGCCCGGGGTGAACACCGGGGAGCTGTTTTTT. This gives the protein CASRIMPGVNTGELFF.